This paragraph reports one T cell receptor beta chain. Other DNA sequences from this sample encode an identical CDR3 as well. These data belong to a study of T cell changes during pregnancy in multiple sclerosis. CDR1 is DFQATT and CDR2 is SNEGSKA in the germline V gene (reference sequence). V lost 6 bases and J 9 bases, leaving 8 bases between the germline ends. This CDR3 has 9 amino acids. Assay: immunoSEQ multiplex PCR; the TCRdb copy retains only in-frame clones and omits some. This table has tens of thousands of clones, 90% to 95% appearing once. This TCR was sampled from a female donor with multiple sclerosis, enrolled in a pregnancy study. The chain joins TRBV20-1 to TRBJ1-2; D unresolved. Specimen: peripheral blood, collected in the first trimester of pregnancy. CDR3 bases: TGCAGTGCCAGTCCTCGCTACACCTTC. Translating gives CSASPRYTF.